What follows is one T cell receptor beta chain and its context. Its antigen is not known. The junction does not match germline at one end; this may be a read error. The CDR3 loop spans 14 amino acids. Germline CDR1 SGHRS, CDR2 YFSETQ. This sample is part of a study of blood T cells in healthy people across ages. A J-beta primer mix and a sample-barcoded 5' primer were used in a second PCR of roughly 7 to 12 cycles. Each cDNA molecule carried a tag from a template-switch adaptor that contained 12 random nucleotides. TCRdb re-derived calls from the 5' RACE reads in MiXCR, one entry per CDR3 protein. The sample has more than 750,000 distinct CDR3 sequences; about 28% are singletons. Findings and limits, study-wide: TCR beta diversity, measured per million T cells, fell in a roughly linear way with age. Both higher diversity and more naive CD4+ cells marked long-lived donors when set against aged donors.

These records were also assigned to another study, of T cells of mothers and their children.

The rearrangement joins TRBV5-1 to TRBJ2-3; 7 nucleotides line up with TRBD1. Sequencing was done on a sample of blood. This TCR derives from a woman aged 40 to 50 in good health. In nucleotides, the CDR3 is TGCGCCAGCAGCTTGGGACAGGGAGCAGATAGGCAGTATTTT. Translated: CASSLGQGADRQYF. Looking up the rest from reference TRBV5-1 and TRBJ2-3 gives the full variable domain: KAGVTQTPRYLIKTRGQQVTLSCSPISGHRSVSWYQQTPGQGLQFLFEYFSETQRNKGNFPGRFSGRQFSNSRSEMNVSTLELGDSALYLCASSLGQGADRQYFGPGTRLTVL.